Listed below are T cell receptor beta chains from one sample, sequenced in a study of cytomegalovirus exposure and HLA in healthy donors. Assay used: immunoSEQ multiplex PCR; TCRdb lists only in-frame clones, some missing. Its listing shows 130,000 to 150,000 clones. The sequencing sample was made of PBMCs. These receptors were obtained from a male donor in good health and CMV-seronegative. CDR3s include the opening cysteine and the closing phenylalanine or tryptophan. Fields, in order: D gene, V gene, J gene, CDR3 protein, CDR3 DNA. A D gene is named only where the DNA matches it firmly.

>TRBD1|TRBV27|TRBJ1-1
CASSRLTGKNTEAFF
TGTGCCAGCAGTCGCCTGACAGGGAAGAACACTGAAGCTTTCTTT
>NA|TRBV9|TRBJ1-3
CASSVGQGGYSGNTIYF
TGTGCCAGCAGCGTAGGGCAGGGTGGGTACTCTGGAAACACCATATATTTT
>TRBD1|TRBV27|TRBJ1-2
CASRAQGEYGYTF
TGTGCCAGCAGGGCACAGGGGGAATATGGCTACACCTTC
>NA|TRBV25-1|TRBJ2-1
CASSERFNVEFF
TGTGCCAGCAGCGAGAGGTTTAACGTGGAGTTCTTC
>TRBD1|TRBV7-8|TRBJ1-1
CASSRQGQPDVTEAFF
TGTGCCAGCAGCAGACAGGGCCAGCCGGACGTCACTGAAGCTTTCTTT
>TRBD1|TRBV5-1|TRBJ1-1
CASTLTGVGTEAFF
TGCGCCAGCACACTAACAGGGGTGGGCACTGAAGCTTTCTTT
>TRBD2|TRBV29-1|TRBJ2-3
CSVAGRGRTDTQYF
TGCAGCGTTGCCGGGAGGGGACGCACAGATACGCAGTATTTT
>TRBD1|TRBV6-6|TRBJ2-7
CASRDQDRVYEQYF
TGTGCCAGCAGGGACCAGGACAGGGTCTACGAGCAGTACTTC
>NA|TRBV29-1|TRBJ1-5
CSAQDAGNQPQHF
TGCAGCGCCCAGGATGCGGGTAATCAGCCCCAGCATTTT
>NA|TRBV6-5|TRBJ2-5
CASGGKPREETQYF
TGTGCCAGCGGGGGGAAACCAAGGGAAGAGACCCAGTACTTC
>NA|TRBV6-1|TRBJ1-2
CASSEARGNKYYGYTF
TGTGCCAGCAGTGAAGCGAGAGGGAACAAGTACTATGGCTACACCTTC
>TRBD2|TRBV5-4|TRBJ2-7
CASSLGTSVSSYEQYF
TGTGCCAGCAGCTTAGGGACTAGCGTGAGCTCCTACGAGCAGTACTTC
>NA|TRBV20-1|TRBJ2-1
CSVAGDNEQFF
TGCAGTGTGGCAGGGGACAATGAGCAGTTCTTC
>NA|TRBV19|TRBJ1-4
CASSVSNEKLFF
TGTGCCAGTAGCGTGTCGAATGAAAAACTGTTTTTT
>NA|TRBV6-1|TRBJ1-1
CASPRGIEAFF
TGTGCCAGCCCGAGAGGGATCGAAGCTTTCTTT
>TRBD1|TRBV30|TRBJ1-1
CAWSMGQGESAFF
TGTGCCTGGAGTATGGGACAGGGGGAATCAGCTTTCTTT
>NA|TRBV4-2|TRBJ2-7
CASSPTPRGSYEQYF
TGTGCCAGCAGCCCTACCCCCCGAGGGTCCTACGAGCAGTACTTC
>NA|TRBV7-6|TRBJ2-5
CASSKGETQYF
TGTGCCAGCAGTAAGGGGGAGACCCAGTACTTC
>TRBD1|TRBV11-3|TRBJ1-1
CASSQTGVTEAFF
TGTGCCAGCAGCCAAACAGGGGTCACTGAAGCTTTCTTT
>TRBD1|TRBV27|TRBJ1-2
CASSLLKDRTYGYTF
TGTGCCAGCAGTTTATTGAAGGACAGGACCTATGGCTACACCTTC
>TRBD1|TRBV29-1|TRBJ1-1
CSLNRGPGTEAFF
TGCAGCCTAAACAGGGGCCCTGGGACTGAAGCTTTCTTT
>NA|TRBV2|TRBJ2-7
CASSEKDSGTRQRYEQYF
TGTGCCAGCAGTGAAAAGGATTCAGGGACAAGACAAAGGTACGAGCAGTACTTC
>NA|TRBV19|TRBJ2-7
CASSIAAGSEQYF
TGTGCCAGTAGTATAGCCGCAGGTAGCGAGCAGTACTTC
>TRBD1|TRBV2|TRBJ1-5
CASSEDRGGQPQHF
TGTGCCAGCAGTGAGGACAGGGGAGGGCAGCCCCAGCATTTT
>NA|TRBV30|TRBJ1-1
CAWSVSQVIPEAFF
TGTGCCTGGAGTGTCAGTCAGGTGATCCCTGAAGCTTTCTTT
>NA|TRBV7-2|TRBJ2-7
CASSLEGSLLYEQYF
TGTGCCAGCAGCCTGGAGGGGAGTCTCCTCTACGAGCAGTACTTC
>TRBD1|TRBV28|TRBJ1-4
CASSLQGANEKLFF
TGTGCCAGCTCTTTACAGGGGGCGAATGAAAAACTGTTTTTT
>NA|TRBV28|TRBJ1-2
CASSSISYGYTF
TGTGCCAGCAGTTCCATTTCCTATGGCTACACCTTC
>TRBD1|TRBV11-1|TRBJ1-2
CASSRGPTNYGYTF
TGTGCCAGCAGCAGGGGGCCAACTAACTATGGCTACACCTTC
>TRBD2|TRBV7-2|TRBJ2-4
CASTGGRAAKNIQYF
TGTGCCAGCACTGGCGGGAGGGCGGCCAAAAACATTCAGTACTTC
>TRBD1|TRBV5-6|TRBJ1-6
CASSAYRGNNSPLHF
TGTGCCAGCAGCGCTTACAGGGGCAATAATTCACCCCTCCACTTT
>TRBD1|TRBV12-5|TRBJ1-2
CASGFGQGDYGYTF
TGTGCTAGTGGTTTTGGACAGGGCGACTATGGCTACACCTTC
>TRBD1|TRBV11-2|TRBJ2-7
CASSSPTGIEQYF
TGTGCCAGCAGCTCCCCGACAGGGATCGAGCAGTACTTC
>NA|TRBV10-3|TRBJ2-7
CAISESGQVNEQYF
TGTGCCATCAGTGAGTCGGGACAAGTCAACGAGCAGTACTTC
>TRBD1|TRBV30|TRBJ2-5
CAWSPRQGSWETQYF
TGTGCCTGGAGTCCCAGACAGGGGTCTTGGGAGACCCAGTACTTC
>NA|TRBV18|TRBJ1-1
CASCGQMNTEAFF
TGTGCCAGCTGTGGACAGATGAACACTGAAGCTTTCTTT
>NA|TRBV25-1|TRBJ2-7
CASSRAASYEQYF
TGTGCCAGCAGTCGTGCGGCTTCCTACGAGCAGTACTTC
>TRBD2|TRBV4-2|TRBJ2-1
CASSQDLPGKRGAAYNEQFF
TGTGCCAGCAGCCAAGATCTCCCGGGGAAGCGGGGGGCCGCCTACAATGAGCAGTTCTTC
>TRBD2|TRBV30|TRBJ2-6
CAWTRVSSGTFTGANVLTF
TGTGCCTGGACCCGAGTATCGAGCGGGACCTTCACTGGGGCCAACGTCCTGACTTTC
>TRBD1|TRBV27|TRBJ1-5
CASTPTGGNQPQHF
TGTGCCAGCACCCCGACAGGGGGGAATCAGCCCCAGCATTTT
>TRBD2|TRBV19|TRBJ2-3
CASSPRLAGAGADTQYF
TGTGCCAGTAGCCCCAGACTAGCGGGGGCAGGGGCAGATACGCAGTATTTT
>TRBD2|TRBV10-3|TRBJ2-3
CAIRPGLETDTQYF
TGTGCCATCAGACCGGGACTAGAGACAGATACGCAGTATTTT
>TRBD1|TRBV29-1|TRBJ1-2
CSVETGTGSGYTF
TGCAGCGTCGAGACCGGGACAGGTTCTGGCTACACCTTC
>TRBD1|TRBV2|TRBJ1-1
CASSVTGGHSEAFF
TGTGCCAGCAGTGTCACAGGGGGCCACTCTGAAGCTTTCTTT
>TRBD2|TRBV7-8|TRBJ2-2
CASSSGAGGLPGELFF
TGTGCCAGCAGCTCCGGAGCGGGGGGGTTGCCCGGGGAGCTGTTTTTT
>NA|TRBV11-2|TRBJ1-5
CASSLEAINQPQHF
TGTGCCAGCAGCTTAGAGGCAATCAATCAGCCCCAGCATTTT
>NA|TRBV30|TRBJ2-3
CACTRLSKSTDTQYF
TGTGCCTGCACCAGGCTGTCCAAAAGCACAGATACGCAGTATTTT
>TRBD2|TRBV7-7|TRBJ2-2
CASAGKAGGVTGELFF
TGTGCTAGCGCCGGGAAAGCGGGGGGTGTTACCGGGGAGCTGTTTTTT
>TRBD1|TRBV28|TRBJ1-6
CASNLQQGSYNSPLHF
TGTGCCAGCAACCTTCAACAGGGGTCCTATAATTCACCCCTCCACTTT
>TRBD2|TRBV5-1|TRBJ2-1
CASSPLAGGPGEQFF
TGCGCCAGCAGCCCCCTAGCGGGAGGGCCAGGGGAGCAGTTCTTC
>TRBD2|TRBV6-5|TRBJ2-1
CASSYRLAGGFNEQFF
TGTGCCAGCAGTTACAGACTAGCGGGAGGGTTCAATGAGCAGTTCTTC
>NA|TRBV19|TRBJ2-3
CASTRGTGGTLGGTDTQYF
TGTGCCAGTACTCGGGGCACGGGGGGCACCCTAGGGGGCACAGATACGCAGTATTTT
>NA|TRBV5-4|TRBJ2-7
CASSLMGSRDEQYF
TGTGCCAGCAGCTTGATGGGTTCCCGGGACGAGCAGTACTTC